This TCR beta chain appears in the sequencing data of a study of T cell changes during pregnancy in multiple sclerosis. Generated by immunoSEQ multiplex PCR, the TCRdb table keeps only in-frame clones and is missing some. The sample carries fewer than 140,000 clones, approximately 90% recorded once. This TCR was sampled from a female donor with multiple sclerosis, enrolled in a pregnancy study. The material was peripheral blood, obtained after pregnancy.

CDR3 sequence reads: CASRHGQGDGKPEAFF. CDR3 DNA sequence: TGTGCCAGCCGACACGGACAGGGCGACGGGAAGCCTGAAGCTTTCTTT. This rearrangement joins TRBV5-4 to TRBJ1-1; 8 bases match TRBD1. V lost 7 bases and J lost 6; bases outside the gene matches: 17. The CDR3 covers 16 residues. Germline lookup yields CDR1 SGHNT and CDR2 YYREEE (reference sequence). The variable domain in full, completed from reference TRBV5-4 and TRBJ1-1, reads ETGVTQSPTHLIKTRGQQVTLRCSSQSGHNTVSWYQQALGQGPQFIFQYYREEENGRGNFPPRFSGLQFPNYSSELNVNALELDDSALYLCASRHGQGDGKPEAFFGQGTRLTVV.